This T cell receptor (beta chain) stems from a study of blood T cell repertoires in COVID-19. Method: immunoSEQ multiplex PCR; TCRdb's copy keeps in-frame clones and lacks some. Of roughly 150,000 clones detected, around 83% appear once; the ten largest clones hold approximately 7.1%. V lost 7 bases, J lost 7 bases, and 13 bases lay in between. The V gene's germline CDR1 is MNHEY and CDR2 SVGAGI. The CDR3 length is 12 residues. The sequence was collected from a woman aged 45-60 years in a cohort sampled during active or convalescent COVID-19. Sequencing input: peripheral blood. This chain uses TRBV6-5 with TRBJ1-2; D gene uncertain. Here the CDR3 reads CASTTLYGGYTF. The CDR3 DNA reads TGTGCCAGCACAACTCTTTATGGTGGCTACACCTTC.